The T cell receptor beta chain under discussion was sequenced for a study of T cells in Graves' hyperthyroidism and ophthalmopathy. Study-level points and caveats: From stable hyperthyroidism, ophthalmopathy was set apart by a 13 V-J model. Blood also held most thyroid clonotypes expanded beyond 0.001.

This clonotype was picked up many times. The antigen is undetermined. RNA transcripts gave rise to amplified TCR beta CDR3 regions. First-round RT-PCR with HTBI primers amplified the TCR CDR3 region. MiXCR, applied by TCRdb to the multiplex PCR reads, yields one record per CDR3 protein. This sample yields about 200,000 distinct CDR3 sequences, of which around 17% are seen a single time; roughly 50% belongs to the top ten. When ophthalmopathy did not progress within 18 months, Graves' hyperthyroidism was considered stable. PBMCs were obtained from 9 to 10 ml fresh peripheral blood. CDR3 size: 16 residues. Trimming took off 3 bases at V and 0 bases at J, with 15 bases between the two ends. The germline gives CDR1 SGHTS, CDR2 YDEGEE.

This chain connects TRBV5-8 to TRBJ1-2, with D perhaps matching TRBD1 (5 bases). Sequencing used blood. This receptor was taken from a woman aged 50 to 60 with Graves' hyperthyroidism. The CDR3: CASSSGTAGPNYGYTF. The CDR3 bases are TGTGCCAGCAGCTCGGGGACTGCCGGCCCTAACTATGGCTACACCTTC.